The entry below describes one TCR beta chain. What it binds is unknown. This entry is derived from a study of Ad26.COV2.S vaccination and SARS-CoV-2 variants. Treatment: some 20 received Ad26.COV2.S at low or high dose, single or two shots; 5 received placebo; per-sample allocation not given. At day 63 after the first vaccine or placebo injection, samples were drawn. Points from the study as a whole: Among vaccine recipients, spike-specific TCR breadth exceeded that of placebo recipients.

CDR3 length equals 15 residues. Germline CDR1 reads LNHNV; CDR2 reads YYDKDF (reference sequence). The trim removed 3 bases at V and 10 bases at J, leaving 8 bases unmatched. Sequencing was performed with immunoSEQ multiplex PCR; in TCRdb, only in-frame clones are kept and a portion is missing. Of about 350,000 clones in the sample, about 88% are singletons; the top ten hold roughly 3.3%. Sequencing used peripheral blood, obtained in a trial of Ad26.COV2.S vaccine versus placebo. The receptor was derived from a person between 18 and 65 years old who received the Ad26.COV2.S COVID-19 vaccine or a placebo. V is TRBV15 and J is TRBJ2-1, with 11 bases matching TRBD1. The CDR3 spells CATSSVGQGAGEQFF. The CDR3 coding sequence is TGTGCCACCAGCAGTGTCGGACAGGGGGCTGGGGAGCAGTTCTTC.